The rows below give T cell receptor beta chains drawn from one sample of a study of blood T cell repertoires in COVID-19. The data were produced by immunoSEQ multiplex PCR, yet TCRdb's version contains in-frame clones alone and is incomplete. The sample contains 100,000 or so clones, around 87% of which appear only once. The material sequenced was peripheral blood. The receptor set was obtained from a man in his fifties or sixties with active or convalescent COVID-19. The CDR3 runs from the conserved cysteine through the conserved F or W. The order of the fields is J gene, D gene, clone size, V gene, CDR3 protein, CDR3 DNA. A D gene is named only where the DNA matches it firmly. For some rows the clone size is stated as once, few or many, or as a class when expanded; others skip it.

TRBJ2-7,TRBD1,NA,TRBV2,CASSPDGTGALRYF,TGTGCCAGCAGTCCCGACGGGACAGGGGCTCTGAGGTACTTC
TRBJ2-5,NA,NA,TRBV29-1,CSVDASQETQYF,TGCAGCGTTGACGCCAGCCAAGAGACCCAGTACTTC
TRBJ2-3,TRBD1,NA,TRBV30,CAWGQGTDTQYF,TGTGCCTGGGGACAGGGCACAGATACGCAGTATTTT
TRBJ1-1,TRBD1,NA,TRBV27,CASRGQANTEAFF,TGTGCCAGCAGGGGACAGGCCAACACTGAAGCTTTCTTT
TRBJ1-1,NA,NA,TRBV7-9,CASSLKHETEAFF,TGTGCCAGCAGCTTGAAGCATGAGACTGAAGCTTTCTTT
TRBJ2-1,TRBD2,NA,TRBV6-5,CASSYSVGGGAVEQFF,TGTGCCAGCAGTTACTCGGTAGGCGGGGGGGCTGTTGAGCAGTTCTTC
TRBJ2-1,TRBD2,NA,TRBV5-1,CASSLGGLASYNEQFF,TGCGCCAGCAGCTTGGGCGGACTAGCGTCCTACAATGAGCAGTTCTTC
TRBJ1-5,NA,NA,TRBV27,CASSLLRGGEPQHF,TGTGCCAGCAGTTTACTGAGGGGAGGCGAGCCCCAGCATTTT
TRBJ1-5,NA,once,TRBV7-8,CASSLAAGDQPQHF,TGTGCCAGCAGCTTAGCGGCAGGGGACCAGCCCCAGCATTTT
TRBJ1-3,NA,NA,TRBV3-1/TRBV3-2,CASSLEFGGGNTIYF,TGTGCCAGCAGCCTCGAGTTTGGAGGTGGAAACACCATATATTTT